The 10 T cell receptor beta chains reported below all come from one sample, sequenced in a study of blood T cell repertoires in COVID-19. This table comes from immunoSEQ multiplex PCR, and its TCRdb copy is limited to in-frame clones, with some not included. The repertoire holds 95,000 to 150,000 clones, around 81% seen once, with more than 3% in the top ten. Material: peripheral blood. Receptors originate from a woman aged 45-60 years with acute or convalescent COVID-19.

The chain couples TRBV5-4 to TRBJ2-5, with 8 bases that match TRBD2. With 4 bases clipped from V and 1 base from J, the junction kept 3 bases outside the gene matches. This CDR3 comprises 14 residues. Germline assignment: CDR1 SGHNT and CDR2 YYREEE (reference sequence). The CDR3 protein is CASSPGGSQETQYF. The CDR3, as DNA: TGTGCCAGCAGCCCGGGAGGGTCCCAAGAGACCCAGTACTTC.

The chain combines TRBV4-1 with TRBJ2-7; 13 nucleotides line up with TRBD2. The CDR3 loop spans 16 amino acids. V trimming: 3 bases; J trimming: 4 bases; junction bases outside the gene matches: 6. Germline loops: CDR1 MGHRA, CDR2 YSYEKL. CDR3 sequence reads: CASSHPGTSGIYEQYF. The CDR3 nucleotides read TGCGCCAGCAGCCACCCCGGGACTAGCGGGATTTACGAGCAGTACTTC.

V gene TRBV6-2 or TRBV6-3 combines with J gene TRBJ2-3; possibly TRBD2 for D (6 bases). The V gene's germline CDR1 is MNHEY and CDR2 SVGEGT. This CDR3 comprises 14 residues. The V and J ends lost 2 bases and 5 bases respectively, with 11 bases between them. Written as DNA, the CDR3 is TGTGCCAGCAGTTACCGGGACTTCCTAGATACGCAGTATTTT. Residues: CASSYRDFLDTQYF.

The genes are TRBV14 and TRBJ2-5, with D perhaps matching TRBD1 (6 bases). This CDR3 is built from 16 residues. The germline V gene encodes CDR1 SGHDN and CDR2 FVKESK. With 4 bases removed from V and 5 bases from J, the gap between germline ends came to 20 bases. The CDR3 protein is CASSRPTSGVRETQYF. In DNA form, the CDR3 reads TGTGCCAGCAGCCGGCCGACGTCAGGGGTCCGGGAGACCCAGTACTTC.

This clone was found a few times. The chain has TRBV20-1 and TRBJ2-5; D might be TRBD1 (6 bases). This CDR3 is built from 11 residues. Trimming cost V 6 bases and J 4 bases, with 9 bases left between them. The germline gives CDR1 DFQATT, CDR2 SNEGSKA (reference sequence). The CDR3, as DNA: TGCAGTGCCACAGGGCGAGAGACCCAGTACTTC. Its protein product is CSATGRETQYF.

The chain combines TRBV9 with TRBJ2-3, with 10 bases fitting TRBD2. V shed 0 bases, J shed 5 bases, and the junction held 12 bases outside the gene matches. CDR3 size: 18 residues. Germline V CDR1 and CDR2: SGDLS, YYNGEE. CDR3 region: CASSVVASGRGRVDTQYF. The CDR3 DNA reads as TGTGCCAGCAGCGTAGTGGCTAGCGGGAGAGGTCGGGTAGATACGCAGTATTTT.

J is TRBJ1-3 and V is TRBV18, with 8 bases that match TRBD1. CDR1 and CDR2 (germline): KGHSH, LQKENI. Losses at the gene ends were 3 bases for V and 0 bases for J; bases not matched to a gene: 4. The CDR3 extends over 16 amino acids. The CDR3 nucleotides are TGTGCCAGCTCACCGACAGGGGCTTCCTCTGGAAACACCATATATTTT. Translated, it gives CASSPTGASSGNTIYF.

The rearrangement joins TRBV24-1 to TRBJ1-4; tentatively, D is TRBD1 (6 bases). Germline loops: CDR1 KGHDR, CDR2 SFDVKD. The CDR3 has 14 residues. V was shortened by 4 bases and J by 6 bases, with 11 bases between the two germline ends. The CDR3 is CATSDIDRYEKLFF. The DNA for the CDR3 is TGTGCCACCAGTGACATTGACAGGTATGAAAAACTGTTTTTT.

The V and J genes are TRBV7-6 and TRBJ2-7; 8 nucleotides match TRBD1. This CDR3 is built from 15 residues. Germline trimming cut 5 bases from V and 6 bases from J; bases unmatched to any gene: 12. The germline CDR1 and CDR2 sequences are SGHVS and FNYEAQ. DNA for the CDR3: TGTGCCAGCAGCCGACCATTTAATGGACAGGGCGAGCAGTACTTC. Amino acid sequence: CASSRPFNGQGEQYF.

The chain carries TRBV4-1 and TRBJ1-2, with a tentative D call TRBD1 (5 bases). CDR3 length: 15 residues. V dropped 1 base and J dropped 4 bases, with 13 bases sitting between them. CDR1 is MGHRA and CDR2 is YSYEKL in the germline V gene. The DNA for the CDR3 is TGCGCCAGCAGCCAAGGGGGGGGATCCCGCTATGGCTACACCTTC. It yields the protein CASSQGGGSRYGYTF.